Listed here are 21 T cell receptor beta chains from one sample, sequenced in a study of T-cell reconstitution after alpha-beta-depleted transplantation in children. Unique molecular identifiers were used to barcode this TCRbeta library. TCRdb called the PCR reads again in MiXCR, with one record for every CDR3 protein. The sample includes about 610,000 distinct CDR3 sequences, more than 9% seen only once; the top ten take less than 5%. Material: PBMCs from the stem cell graft donor, obtained from the stem cell graft. Receptors originate from a human donor who donated a stem cell graft to a child with acute myeloid leukemia.

The table lists this clonotype with a few counts. This chain uses TRBV7-2 with TRBJ2-1, with D maybe TRBD2 (6 bases). The CDR3 is 15 amino acids. Trimming pared 5 bases from V and 6 bases from J, leaving 17 bases between. Germline V gene data show CDR1 as SGHTA and CDR2 as FQGNSA. This CDR3 is CASSGRDFRSNEQFF. CDR3 nucleotide sequence: TGTGCCAGCAGCGGCCGGGACTTCAGGAGCAATGAGCAGTTCTTC.

V usage is TRBV29-1 and J usage is TRBJ2-7; no clear D. Germline V gene lookup returns CDR1 SQVTM and CDR2 ANQGSEA. This CDR3 spans 10 amino acids. V was clipped by 4 bases and J by 4 bases, with 5 bases between them. The CDR3 nucleotides are TGCAGCGTTGTGCAGTACGAGCAGTACTTC. This gives the protein CSVVQYEQYF.

This clonotype was observed a few times. The chain is built from TRBV15 and TRBJ2-1, with TRBD1 matching over 8 bases. Germline values: CDR1 LNHNV, CDR2 YYDKDF (reference sequence). CDR3 size: 14 residues. V lost 6 bases and J lost 3; bases outside the gene matches: 4. CDR3 DNA sequence: TGTGCCACCAGGTCCGGACAGGGCTACAATGAGCAGTTCTTC. Encoded protein: CATRSGQGYNEQFF. Combining the CDR3 with reference TRBV15 and TRBJ2-1 gives the whole variable domain DAMVIQNPRYQVTQFGKPVTLSCSQTLNHNVMYWYQQKSSQAPKLLFHYYDKDFNNEADTPDNFQSRRPNTSFCFLDIRSPGLGDTAMYLCATRSGQGYNEQFFGPGTRLTVL.

This clonotype has more than one count but fewer than ten. The V gene is TRBV20-1, the J gene TRBJ2-3, with D hard to call. The ends were cut back, 0 bases at V and 2 bases at J, with 12 bases in the middle. CDR1 is DFQATT, CDR2 SNEGSKA, per germline (reference sequence). The CDR3 sequence is 15 residues long. CDR3 sequence reads: CSARDWRHPTDTQYF. CDR3 DNA sequence: TGCAGTGCTAGAGATTGGCGTCACCCCACAGATACGCAGTATTTT.

This clonotype occurred a few times. This sequence joins TRBV5-5 and TRBJ2-1; either TRBD1 or TRBD2 may supply D (5 bases each). This CDR3 region has 16 residues. V lost 6 bases to trimming and J lost 0 bases, with 16 bases between them. The germline V gene has CDR1 SGHKS and CDR2 YYEKEE (reference sequence). Here the CDR3 DNA reads TGTGCCAGCACCCCAATAGCGACAGACTCCTACAATGAGCAGTTCTTC. Its protein product is CASTPIATDSYNEQFF.

This clonotype was picked up one time. The rearrangement joins TRBV7-2 to TRBJ1-2; 7 nucleotides line up with TRBD1. J lost 4 bases, V lost 5 bases, and 13 bases had no gene match. CDR3 size: 16 residues. From germline, CDR1 is SGHTA and CDR2 FQGNSA. CDR3 nucleotides: TGTGCCAGCAGCCCAGGGGGGCTAACTCACATCTATGGCTACACCTTC. Translating gives CASSPGGLTHIYGYTF.

This clonotype was recorded at least ten times. The chain employs TRBV7-2 and TRBJ2-3; the D gene is possibly TRBD2 (6 bases). CDR3 length equals 16 residues. Trimming removed 5 bases at V and 3 bases at J, with 18 bases between. CDR1 is SGHTA and CDR2 is FQGNSA in the germline V gene. The CDR3 DNA sequence: TGTGCCAGCAGCCTGACCCGGGACTTCCAGACAGATACGCAGTATTTT. Its protein is CASSLTRDFQTDTQYF.

The CDR3 protein is CSAGRDATYEQYF. The CDR3 DNA is TGCAGTGCTGGGCGGGATGCGACCTACGAGCAGTACTTC. This sequence joins TRBV20-1 and TRBJ2-7, with D maybe TRBD2 (6 bases). The V gene's germline CDR1 is DFQATT and CDR2 SNEGSKA (reference sequence). This CDR3 has 13 residues. Between the trimmed V and J ends, which lost 5 bases and 2 bases, there was a span of 13 bases.

The chain has TRBV6-2 or TRBV6-3 and TRBJ2-1; 7 nucleotides align to TRBD2. V lost 6 bases to trimming and J lost 7 bases; unmatched junction nucleotides: 12. CDR1 is MNHEY and CDR2 is SVGEGT in the germline V gene. The CDR3 sequence is 15 residues long. Here the CDR3 reads CASSPWVGGRNEQFF. In DNA, the CDR3 is TGTGCCAGCAGCCCCTGGGTGGGCGGGAGAAATGAGCAGTTCTTC.

This clonotype has a handful of counts. The chain combines TRBV7-6 with TRBJ2-2, with 8 nucleotides matching TRBD2. CDR3 length: 17 residues. CDR1 and CDR2 (germline): SGHVS, FNYEAQ. The V and J ends lost 1 base and 5 bases, in that order; junction bases with no gene match: 9. CDR3 sequence: CASSLDPTSEKTGELFF. The CDR3 DNA follows: TGTGCCAGCAGCTTAGACCCGACTAGCGAAAAAACCGGGGAGCTGTTTTTT.

Concerning this clonotype itself: It is unclear where the CDR3 begins or ends on the DNA, so no DNA is shown, and the CDR3 is as TCRdb lists it. The rearrangement joins TRBV7-3 to TRBJ2-2; the D call in the table, TRBD1, was not verified against the DNA. The germline CDR1 and CDR2 sequences are SGHTA and FQGTGA. Both ends counted, the CDR3 spans 16 residues. This CDR3 is CASSGGQGVPPGSCFF.

J is TRBJ2-1 and V is TRBV12-3 or TRBV12-4; TRBD2 matches 8 bases. This CDR3 contains 15 residues. V shed 7 bases and J 2 bases; nucleotides not matched to a gene: 7. CDR3 nucleotides: TGTGCCAGCACCAGCGGGAGTGCCCCCTACAATGAGCAGTTCTTC. Translated, it gives CASTSGSAPYNEQFF.

This clonotype was seen a handful of times. The chain is built from TRBV20-1 and TRBJ2-1; 8 bases align to TRBD1. CDR3 size: 14 residues. CDR1 DFQATT and CDR2 SNEGSKA come from the germline V gene (reference sequence). J was trimmed by 4 bases and V by 6 bases; bases with no gene match: 8. For the CDR3, the DNA is TGCAGTGCGCCCTCCGGACAGGGTTACAATGAGCAGTTCTTC. It translates to CSAPSGQGYNEQFF.

This clonotype was seen repeatedly, ten times or more. V and J are TRBV7-8 and TRBJ1-2, with 9 bases identical to TRBD1. The germline gives CDR1 SGHVS, CDR2 FQNEAQ. This CDR3 region has 14 residues. The trim removed 1 base at V and 10 bases at J, leaving 7 bases unmatched. The CDR3 here is CASSLGLIQGAYTF. In nucleotides, the CDR3 is TGTGCCAGCAGCTTAGGGCTTATACAGGGGGCCTACACCTTC.

The J gene is TRBJ2-7, the V gene TRBV10-2; 8 bases align to TRBD2. The junction had 6 bases not matched to a gene; V was cut back by 8 bases and J by 6 bases. Germline values: CDR1 WSHSY, CDR2 SAAADI. This CDR3 contains 12 residues. In DNA form, the CDR3 reads TGCGCCAGCGGAAGCGGGAGTGGCGAGCAGTACTTC. Its protein is CASGSGSGEQYF.

V gene TRBV20-1 combines with J gene TRBJ2-5; 10 bases are a match to TRBD2. The CDR3 spans 15 residues. Germline-derived CDR1 and CDR2 are DFQATT and SNEGSKA (reference sequence). The junction had 6 bases not matched to a gene; V was cut back by 0 bases and J by 5 bases. CDR3 DNA: TGCAGTGCTAGAGACAGCGGGAGGGTCTCGGAGACCCAGTACTTC. Its translation is CSARDSGRVSETQYF.

This clonotype came up many times. J is TRBJ2-1 and V is TRBV20-1; possibly TRBD2 for D (6 bases). V lost 0 bases and J lost 9, with 9 bases in between. This CDR3 is 12 amino acids long. Germline V lookup: CDR1 DFQATT, CDR2 SNEGSKA (reference sequence). This CDR3 reads CSAREGGVEQFF. The DNA for the CDR3 is TGCAGTGCTAGAGAGGGAGGAGTTGAGCAGTTCTTC.

This clonotype came up many times. V gene TRBV12-3 or TRBV12-4 combines with J gene TRBJ2-7, with D hard to call. V lost 3 bases to trimming and J lost 8 bases, with 14 bases between them. CDR3 length: 13 residues. This chain's CDR3 is CASSLGPVVKQYF. CDR3 sequence (DNA): TGTGCCAGCAGTTTGGGTCCCGTGGTGAAGCAGTACTTC.

This clonotype occurred a few times. V usage is TRBV20-1 and J usage is TRBJ1-5; D call uncertain. The CDR3 is made up of 13 amino acids. From germline, CDR1 is DFQATT and CDR2 SNEGSKA (reference sequence). V shed 0 bases and J shed 1 base, with 4 bases lying between them. CDR3 protein: CSARDPSNQPQHF. The CDR3 bases are TGCAGTGCTAGAGATCCCAGCAATCAGCCCCAGCATTTT.

This clonotype came up many times. This sequence joins TRBV5-1 and TRBJ2-7; D unclear. Germline V lookup: CDR1 SGHRS, CDR2 YFSETQ. There are 13 residues in the CDR3. The V end lost 7 bases, the J end lost 6 bases, and 17 bases lay between the germline ends. CDR3 sequence: CASFFGASGEQYF. Here the CDR3 DNA reads TGCGCCAGCTTCTTCGGTGCCTCTGGCGAGCAGTACTTC.

The rearrangement uses TRBV29-1 and TRBJ2-1; tentative D call: TRBD1 (6 bases). Deletions cut 3 bases from V and 5 bases from J, with 17 bases between. CDR3 length: 15 residues. The germline gives CDR1 SQVTM, CDR2 ANQGSEA. The CDR3 nucleotides read TGCAGCGTTGAGGGTCGTGGGACATTTCACAATGAGCAGTTCTTC. It translates to CSVEGRGTFHNEQFF.